What follows are 5 T cell receptor beta chains derived from one specimen sequenced in a study of T-cell reconstitution after alpha-beta-depleted transplantation in children. Preparing the TCRbeta library involved the use of unique molecular identifiers. Each CDR3 protein gets one entry after TCRdb re-called the PCR reads with MiXCR. Altogether some 500,000 distinct CDR3 sequences are present, 32% being singletons, with the ten largest covering roughly 2.5%. The source material was PBMCs from the stem cell graft donor, sampled from the stem cell graft. These receptors were collected from a human donor who donated a stem cell graft to a child with aplastic anemia.

The chain has TRBV5-4 and TRBJ2-5; tentatively, D is TRBD2 (6 bases). Germline-derived CDR1 and CDR2 are SGHNT and YYREEE (reference sequence). V gave up 0 bases and J gave up 5 bases, with 14 bases separating them. This CDR3 comprises 15 residues. CDR3 DNA: TGTGCCAGCAGCTTGGCCGCGGGACGCGGGGAGACCCAGTACTTC. This encodes CASSLAAGRGETQYF.

The chain couples TRBV10-2 to TRBJ1-2; TRBD1 might be the D (6 bases). Looked up from germline, CDR1 is WSHSY and CDR2 is SAAADI. V lost 1 base to trimming and J lost 1 base, with 16 bases between them. The CDR3 is 17 residues long. Written as DNA, the CDR3 is TGCGCCAGCAGTGAGTGGGGCGAGGGGGGAGGTAACTATGGCTACACCTTC. Encoded protein: CASSEWGEGGGNYGYTF.

The chain couples TRBV4-3 to TRBJ2-5; D might be TRBD1 (6 bases). Germline CDR1 is LGHNA and CDR2 is YSLEER. V was pared by 4 bases and J by 1 base, with 16 bases between. CDR3 length: 16 amino acids. CDR3 in amino acids: CASSRSFTGSQETQYF. The DNA of the CDR3 is TGCGCCAGCAGCCGCTCCTTCACAGGGAGCCAAGAGACCCAGTACTTC.

This clonotype was picked up a small number of times. The chain carries TRBV27 and TRBJ1-1; D not resolved. The CDR3 sequence is 15 residues long. V was cut by 1 base and J by 0 bases, with 9 bases left in between. CDR1 MNHEY and CDR2 SMNVEV come from the germline V gene (reference sequence). DNA for the CDR3: TGTGCCAGCAGTTTATTCGGACGGTTGAACACTGAAGCTTTCTTT. This translates into CASSLFGRLNTEAFF.

J is TRBJ1-4 and V is TRBV12-3 or TRBV12-4; D unclear. This CDR3 is 15 amino acids long. Trimming shortened V by 3 bases and J by 2 bases, and 10 bases separated the two germline ends. CDR3 DNA: TGTGCCAGCAGTTTCTCCCCGGGTACTAATGAAAAACTGTTTTTT. This codes for CASSFSPGTNEKLFF.